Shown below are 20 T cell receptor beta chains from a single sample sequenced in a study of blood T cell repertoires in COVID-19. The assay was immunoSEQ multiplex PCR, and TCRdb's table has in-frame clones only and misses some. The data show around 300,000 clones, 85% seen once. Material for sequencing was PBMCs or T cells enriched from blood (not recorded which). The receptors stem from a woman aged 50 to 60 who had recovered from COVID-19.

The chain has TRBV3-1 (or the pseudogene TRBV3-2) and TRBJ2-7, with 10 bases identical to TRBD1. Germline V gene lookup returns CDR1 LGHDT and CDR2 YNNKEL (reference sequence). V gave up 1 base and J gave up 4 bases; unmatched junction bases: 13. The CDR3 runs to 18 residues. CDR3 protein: CASSQVAGQGTGKYEQYF. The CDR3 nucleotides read TGTGCCAGCAGCCAAGTTGCGGGACAGGGGACGGGAAAATACGAGCAGTACTTC.

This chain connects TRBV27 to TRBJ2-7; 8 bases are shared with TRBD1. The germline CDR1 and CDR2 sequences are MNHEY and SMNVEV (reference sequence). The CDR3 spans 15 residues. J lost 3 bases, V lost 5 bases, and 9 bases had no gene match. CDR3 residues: CASSARDRLFYEQYF. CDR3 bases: TGTGCCAGCAGTGCCAGGGACAGGCTCTTCTACGAGCAGTACTTC.

CDR3 DNA sequence: TGCGCCGGCGATGGGCCCCATAGCGGGAGGGTGTTCTTC. Translating gives CAGDGPHSGRVFF. The chain combines TRBV4-1 with TRBJ2-1; 11 bases map to TRBD2. Per germline, CDR1 MGHRA and CDR2 YSYEKL. The CDR3 sequence is 13 residues long. V trimming: 11 bases; J trimming: 15 bases; junction bases outside the gene matches: 15.

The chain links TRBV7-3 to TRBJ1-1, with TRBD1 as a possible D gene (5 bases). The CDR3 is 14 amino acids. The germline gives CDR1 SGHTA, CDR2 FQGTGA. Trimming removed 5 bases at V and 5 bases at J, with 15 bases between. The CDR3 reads CASSLSGSPTEAFF. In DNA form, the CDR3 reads TGTGCCAGCAGCCTCTCAGGGTCGCCGACTGAAGCTTTCTTT.

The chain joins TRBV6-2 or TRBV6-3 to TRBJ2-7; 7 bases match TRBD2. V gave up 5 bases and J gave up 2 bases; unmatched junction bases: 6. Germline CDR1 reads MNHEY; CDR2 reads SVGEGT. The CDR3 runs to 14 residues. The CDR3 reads CASSLGLVTYEQYF. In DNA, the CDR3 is TGTGCCAGCAGTCTTGGACTAGTAACCTACGAGCAGTACTTC.

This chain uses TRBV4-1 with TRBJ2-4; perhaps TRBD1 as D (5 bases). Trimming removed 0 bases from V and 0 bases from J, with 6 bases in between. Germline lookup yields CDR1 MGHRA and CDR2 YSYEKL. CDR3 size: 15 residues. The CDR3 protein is CASSQETVAKNIQYF. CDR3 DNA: TGCGCCAGCAGCCAAGAGACAGTAGCCAAAAACATTCAGTACTTC.

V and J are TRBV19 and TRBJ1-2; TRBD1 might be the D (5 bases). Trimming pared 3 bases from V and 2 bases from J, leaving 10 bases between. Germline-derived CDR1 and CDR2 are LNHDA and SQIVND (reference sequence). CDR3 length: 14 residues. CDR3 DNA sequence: TGTGCCAGTAGTATGGGAGGGGAGAACTATGGCTACACCTTC. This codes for CASSMGGENYGYTF.

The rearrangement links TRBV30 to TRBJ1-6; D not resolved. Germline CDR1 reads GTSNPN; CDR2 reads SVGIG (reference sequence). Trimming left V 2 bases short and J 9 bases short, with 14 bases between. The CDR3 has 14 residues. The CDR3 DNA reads TGTGCCTGGAGTTCGGTCCTAGTAACTTCACCCCTCCACTTT. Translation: CAWSSVLVTSPLHF.

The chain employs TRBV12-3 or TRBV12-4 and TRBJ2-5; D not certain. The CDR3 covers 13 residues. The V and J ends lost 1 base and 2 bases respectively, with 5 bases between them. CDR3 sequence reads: CASSLGRQETQYF. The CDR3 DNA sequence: TGTGCCAGCAGTTTAGGTCGGCAAGAGACCCAGTACTTC.

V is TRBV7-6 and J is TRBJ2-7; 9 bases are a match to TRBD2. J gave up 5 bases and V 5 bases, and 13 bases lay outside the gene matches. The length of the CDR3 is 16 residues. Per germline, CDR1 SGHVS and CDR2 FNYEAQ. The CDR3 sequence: CASSPPRGGAVNEQYF. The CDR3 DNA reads TGTGCCAGCAGCCCACCTCGCGGGGGGGCGGTTAACGAGCAGTACTTC.

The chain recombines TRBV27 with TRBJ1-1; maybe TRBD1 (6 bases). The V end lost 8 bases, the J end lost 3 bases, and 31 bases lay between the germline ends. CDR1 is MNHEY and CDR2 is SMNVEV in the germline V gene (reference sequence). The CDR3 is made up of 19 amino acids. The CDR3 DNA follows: TGTGCCAGCTATCGGGCACGGGGGGCGATTGGGTTTGGGGACACTGAAGCTTTCTTT. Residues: CASYRARGAIGFGDTEAFF.

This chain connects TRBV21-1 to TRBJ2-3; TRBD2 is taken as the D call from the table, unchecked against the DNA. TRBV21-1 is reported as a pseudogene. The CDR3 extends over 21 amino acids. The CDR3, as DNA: TGTGCCAGCAGCAGAGGACAGGGGCGCACTAGCGGGAGGGCCTCGACAGATACGCAGTATTTT. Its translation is CASSRGQGRTSGRASTDTQYF.

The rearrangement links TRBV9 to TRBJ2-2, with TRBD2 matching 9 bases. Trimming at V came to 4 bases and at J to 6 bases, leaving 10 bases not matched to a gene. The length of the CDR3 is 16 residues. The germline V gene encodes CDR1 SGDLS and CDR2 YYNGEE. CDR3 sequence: CASSFRSGSGAGELFF. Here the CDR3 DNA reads TGTGCCAGCAGCTTCCGTAGCGGGAGCGGGGCCGGGGAGCTGTTTTTT.

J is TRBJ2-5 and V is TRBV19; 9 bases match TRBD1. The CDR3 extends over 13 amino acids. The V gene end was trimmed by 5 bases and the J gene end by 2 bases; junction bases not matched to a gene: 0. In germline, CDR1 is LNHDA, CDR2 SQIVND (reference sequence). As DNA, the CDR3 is TGTGCCAGTAGTGGGACAGGGCAAGAGACCCAGTACTTC. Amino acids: CASSGTGQETQYF. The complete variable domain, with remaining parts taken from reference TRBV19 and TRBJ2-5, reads DGGITQSPKYLFRKEGQNVTLSCEQNLNHDAMYWYRQDPGQGLRLIYYSQIVNDFQKGDIAEGYSVSREKKESFPLTVTSAQKNPTAFYLCASSGTGQETQYFGPGTRLLVL.

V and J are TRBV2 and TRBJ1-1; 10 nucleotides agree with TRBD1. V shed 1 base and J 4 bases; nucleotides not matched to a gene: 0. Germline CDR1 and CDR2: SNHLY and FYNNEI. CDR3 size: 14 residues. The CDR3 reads CASSEGQGATEAFF. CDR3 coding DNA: TGTGCCAGCAGTGAAGGACAGGGGGCCACTGAAGCTTTCTTT.

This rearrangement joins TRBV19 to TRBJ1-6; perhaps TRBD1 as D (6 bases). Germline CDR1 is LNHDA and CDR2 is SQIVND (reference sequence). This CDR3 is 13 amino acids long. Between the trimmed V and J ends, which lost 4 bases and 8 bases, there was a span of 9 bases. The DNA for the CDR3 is TGTGCCAGTAGTACAAACAGGGATTCACCCCTCCACTTT. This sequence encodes CASSTNRDSPLHF. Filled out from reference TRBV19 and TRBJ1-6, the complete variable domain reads DGGITQSPKYLFRKEGQNVTLSCEQNLNHDAMYWYRQDPGQGLRLIYYSQIVNDFQKGDIAEGYSVSREKKESFPLTVTSAQKNPTAFYLCASSTNRDSPLHFGNGTRLTVT.

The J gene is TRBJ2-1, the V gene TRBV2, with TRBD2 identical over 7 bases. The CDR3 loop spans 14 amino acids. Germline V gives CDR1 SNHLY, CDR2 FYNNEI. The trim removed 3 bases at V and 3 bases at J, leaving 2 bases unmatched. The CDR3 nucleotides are TGTGCCAGCAGTGAGGAGCGGGGCTACAATGAGCAGTTCTTC. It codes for CASSEERGYNEQFF.

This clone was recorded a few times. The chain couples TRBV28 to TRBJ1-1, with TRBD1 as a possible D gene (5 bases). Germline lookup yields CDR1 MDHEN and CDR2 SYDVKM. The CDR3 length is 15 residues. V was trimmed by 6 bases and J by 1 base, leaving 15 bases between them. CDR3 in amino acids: CASSRGGEQNTEAFF. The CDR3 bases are TGTGCCAGCAGCCGGGGGGGGGAACAGAACACTGAAGCTTTCTTT.

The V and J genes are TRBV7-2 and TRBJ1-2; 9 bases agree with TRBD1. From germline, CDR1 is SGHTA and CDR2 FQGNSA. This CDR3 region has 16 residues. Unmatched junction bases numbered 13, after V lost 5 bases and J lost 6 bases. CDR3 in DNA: TGTGCCAGCAGCAAGATGGACCCCGGGACAGGGAATGGCTACACCTTC. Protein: CASSKMDPGTGNGYTF.

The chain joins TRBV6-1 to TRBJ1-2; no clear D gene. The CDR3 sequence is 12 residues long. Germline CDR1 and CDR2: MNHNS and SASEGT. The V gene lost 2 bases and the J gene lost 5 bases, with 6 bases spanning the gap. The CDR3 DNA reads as TGTGCCAGCAGTGAAACGGGATATGGCTACACCTTC. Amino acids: CASSETGYGYTF.